What follows is one T cell receptor (beta chain) and its context. This entry is derived from a study of blood T cell repertoires in COVID-19. Across the study: Sources were T cells, B-cell-depleted T cells, or PBMCs; the material itself was cDNA or gDNA.

Method: immunoSEQ multiplex PCR; TCRdb's copy keeps in-frame clones and lacks some. The data show about 150,000 clones, around four fifths seen once. The source is a man aged 55 to 70 who had recovered from COVID-19. Sample: peripheral blood.

The CDR3 coding sequence is TGTGCCAGCAGTTACGACAGGGGTGGATACGAGCAGTACTTC. Its protein is CASSYDRGGYEQYF. The chain is built from TRBV6-2 or TRBV6-3 and TRBJ2-7; 8 bases fit TRBD1. Germline V lookup: CDR1 MNHEY, CDR2 SVGEGT. The CDR3 runs 14 residues. J lost 4 bases, V lost 2 bases, and 4 bases had no gene match.